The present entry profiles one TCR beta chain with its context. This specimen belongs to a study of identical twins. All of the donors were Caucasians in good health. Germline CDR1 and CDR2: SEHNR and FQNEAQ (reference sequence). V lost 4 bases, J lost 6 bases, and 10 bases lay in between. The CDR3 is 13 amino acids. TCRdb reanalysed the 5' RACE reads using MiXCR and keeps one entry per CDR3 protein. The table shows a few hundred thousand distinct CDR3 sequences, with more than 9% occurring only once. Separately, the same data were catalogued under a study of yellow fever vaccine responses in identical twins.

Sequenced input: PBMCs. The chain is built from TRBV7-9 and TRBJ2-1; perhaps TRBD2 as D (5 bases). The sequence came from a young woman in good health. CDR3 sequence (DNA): TGTGCCAGCAGCTCGAAGGCGGGCAATGAGCAGTTCTTC. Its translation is CASSSKAGNEQFF.